This TCR beta chain originates from a study of cytomegalovirus exposure and HLA in healthy donors. The CDR3 extends over 13 amino acids. Per the germline V gene, CDR1 is SGHKS and CDR2 is YYEKEE (reference sequence). V was cut by 4 bases and J by 4 bases, with 10 bases left in between. Primers included in the PCR were 60 Vbeta and 13 Jbeta primers. Only in-frame clones appear in the TCRdb table, and some are missing; sequencing was by immunoSEQ multiplex PCR. This repertoire shows more than 65,000 clones, roughly 74% found once; its top ten account for over 8.5%. This clone has more than one count but fewer than ten. What it recognizes is unknown. Points from the study as a whole: The study put 160 or so TCR beta chains on its list as cytomegalovirus-associated. One variant, a missense change in DCLRE1C, was linked in a later analysis to TCR beta V- and J-gene trimming.

V usage is TRBV5-5 and J usage is TRBJ2-3; no firm D call. The receptor was derived from a woman between 55 and 75 years old in good health and CMV-seropositive. Source material: PBMCs. This CDR3 is CASSPTVPDTQYF. In DNA, the CDR3 is TGTGCCAGCAGCCCAACAGTCCCAGATACGCAGTATTTT.